This TCR beta chain came from a study of blood T cell repertoires in COVID-19. By share of the sample, this clone is medium-sized. Original analysis: By means of reference gene primer amplification, nucleated cell counts were estimated. The protocol was immunoSEQ multiplex PCR, while the TCRdb copy is restricted to in-frame clones and leaves out a portion. V and J calls and clone size are as listed in that table; D and trimming were resolved from the DNA. Of 250,000 or so clones in the sample, 87% were seen once. The CDR3 runs 13 residues. Trimming took 3 bases from V and 8 from J, leaving 10 bases between them. CDR1 is SGHNT, CDR2 YENEEA, per germline.

Specimen: peripheral blood. The V call is TRBV11-3, the J call TRBJ2-2, with D possibly matching TRBD2 (6 bases). The sequence was collected from a woman aged 40 to 50 who had recovered from COVID-19. The CDR3 DNA reads TGTGCCAGCAGCTTGGAGGGTCCAGGGGAGCTGTTTTTT. Translation: CASSLEGPGELFF. The variable domain in full, completed from reference TRBV11-3 and TRBJ2-2, reads EAGVVQSPRYKIIEKKQPVAFWCNPISGHNTLYWYLQNLGQGPELLIRYENEEAVDDSQLPKDRFSAERLKGVDSTLKIQPAELGDSAVYLCASSLEGPGELFFGEGSRLTVL.